These T cell receptor beta chains were read from a single sample in a study of shared clonotypes between healthy human individuals. The repertoire was sequenced with immunoSEQ multiplex PCR; TCRdb's copy has only in-frame clones and lacks some. In the table there are some 1,100,000 clones, around 82% of which are singletons. The sequenced sample was memory CD4+ T cells from PBMCs. These receptors were taken from a man aged 18 to 29 in good health. Some clones in this sample may be carry-over from other donors' samples. Both conserved end residues are part of each CDR3. Each record gives: J gene, V gene, D gene, clone size, CDR3 protein, CDR3 DNA. The D gene is left open where the match is weak. Clone size is given for some rows only: seen once, a few or many times, or a class if the clone is expanded.

TRBJ2-1,TRBV7-6,TRBD2,once,CASSPLKNGLAGISNEQFF,TGTGCCAGCAGCCCTCTCAAAAATGGACTAGCGGGAATATCGAATGAGCAGTTCTTC
TRBJ1-5,TRBV4-1,-,-,CASSQDSLSNQPQHF,TGCGCCAGCAGCCAAGATAGTTTGAGCAATCAGCCCCAGCATTTT
TRBJ2-7,TRBV7-2,TRBD2,-,CASSLAEGPLEQYF,TGTGCCAGTTCACTAGCGGAGGGGCCCTTGGAGCAGTACTTC
TRBJ1-1,TRBV5-1,TRBD1,-,CASSFTHRGGTMNTEAFF,TGCGCCAGCAGCTTTACCCACAGGGGCGGGACAATGAACACTGAAGCTTTCTTT
TRBJ2-7,TRBV28,TRBD1,-,CASSLPPGQGLYEQYF,TGTGCCAGCAGTTTACCCCCGGGACAGGGGCTATACGAGCAGTACTTC
TRBJ1-5,TRBV6-5,-,-,CASRRLTSNQPQHF,TGTGCCAGCCGGCGCCTAACGAGCAATCAGCCCCAGCATTTT
TRBJ2-7,TRBV29-1,TRBD2,few,CSAYSGSSEQYF,TGCAGCGCATATAGCGGGAGCTCCGAGCAGTACTTC
TRBJ2-7,TRBV11-2,-,once,CASSQARRTATSSSYEQYF,TGTGCCAGCAGCCAGGCCAGGAGGACAGCGACCTCAAGCTCCTACGAGCAGTACTTC
TRBJ2-5,TRBV2,-,-,CASSDDSQETQYF,TGTGCCAGCAGCGATGACAGCCAAGAGACCCAGTACTTC
TRBJ1-5,TRBV6-6,-,-,CASSYSGGNQPQHF,TGTGCCAGCAGTTACTCTGGTGGTAATCAGCCCCAGCATTTT
TRBJ2-3,TRBV7-9,-,-,CASSVQGTTVDTQYF,TGTGCCAGCAGCGTACAGGGAACCACGGTTGATACGCAGTATTTT
TRBJ2-3,TRBV6-6,-,-,CASRTTDNTDTQYF,TGTGCCAGCAGGACGACGGACAACACAGATACGCAGTATTTT
TRBJ2-7,TRBV29-1,-,-,CSGVQLSEQYF,TGCAGCGGGGTCCAGTTGAGCGAGCAGTACTTC
TRBJ2-1,TRBV9,-,-,CASSVAGTSYNEQFF,TGTGCCAGCAGCGTAGCCGGGACATCCTACAATGAGCAGTTCTTC
TRBJ2-7,TRBV4-1,-,-,CASSQDPFNYEQYF,TGCGCCAGCAGCCAAGATCCGTTTAACTACGAGCAGTACTTC
TRBJ2-1,TRBV7-2,-,-,CASARTRNNEQFF,TGTGCCAGCGCCCGGACAAGAAACAATGAGCAGTTCTTC
TRBJ1-1,TRBV6-1,-,-,CASSGGVTGNTEAFF,TGTGCCAGCAGTGGGGGGGTTACAGGGAACACTGAAGCTTTCTTT
TRBJ1-5,TRBV18,-,once,CASSPAQVSNQPQHF,TGTGCCAGCTCACCAGCTCAGGTTAGCAATCAGCCCCAGCATTTT
TRBJ2-3,TRBV9,TRBD2,-,CASSPRTSVSTDTQYF,TGTGCCAGCAGCCCGAGGACTAGCGTCAGCACAGATACGCAGTATTTT
TRBJ2-3,TRBV19,TRBD2,-,CATAAGGSEDTQYF,TGTGCCACCGCCGCGGGCGGGAGTGAGGATACGCAGTATTTT
TRBJ1-2,TRBV6-5,TRBD1,-,CASSYGTGRIGYGYTF,TGTGCCAGCAGTTATGGGACAGGGAGAATCGGCTATGGCTACACCTTC
TRBJ2-3,TRBV6-5,-,-,CASSYERDPTDTQYF,TGTGCCAGCAGTTACGAACGGGACCCCACAGATACGCAGTATTTT
TRBJ2-1,TRBV10-1,TRBD2,-,CASSEISSGRIREQFF,TGCGCCAGCAGTGAGATTTCTAGCGGGAGAATAAGGGAGCAGTTCTTC
TRBJ2-7,TRBV25-1,TRBD1,-,CASSWAGGIYEQYF,TGTGCCAGCAGTTGGGCAGGGGGCATTTACGAGCAGTACTTC
TRBJ2-7,TRBV20-1,TRBD1,-,CSPRQGLEQYF,TGCAGTCCTCGACAGGGCCTCGAGCAGTACTTC
TRBJ2-2,TRBV7-6,TRBD1,-,CASSLDRGELFF,TGTGCCAGCAGCTTGGACAGGGGGGAGCTGTTTTTT
TRBJ2-1,TRBV10-3,-,-,CAISEGRSRGQGNEQFF,TGTGCCATCAGTGAGGGCAGGTCCAGGGGTCAGGGCAATGAGCAGTTCTTC
TRBJ2-3,TRBV5-4,TRBD1,-,CASSLQGAGDTQYF,TGTGCCAGCAGCTTACAGGGGGCTGGAGATACGCAGTATTTT
TRBJ1-1,TRBV7-8,-,-,CASSLVGGYTEAFF,TGTGCCAGCAGCTTAGTAGGGGGGTACACTGAAGCTTTCTTT
TRBJ2-1,TRBV6-6,-,-,CASSSTGDEQFF,TGTGCCAGCAGTTCCACGGGCGATGAGCAGTTCTTC
TRBJ2-7,TRBV6-1,-,-,CASRPIGGPYEQYF,TGTGCCAGCAGGCCAATCGGTGGGCCCTACGAGCAGTACTTC
TRBJ2-5,TRBV7-9,-,-,CASSLGAAQETQYF,TGTGCCAGCAGCTTAGGAGCCGCCCAAGAGACCCAGTACTTC
TRBJ2-2,TRBV4-2,-,-,CASSQKRTGELFF,TGTGCCAGCAGCCAAAAGCGGACCGGGGAGCTGTTTTTT
TRBJ2-7,TRBV7-2,-,-,CASSHSSELRSYEQYF,TGTGCCAGCAGCCATTCAAGCGAGCTTAGGTCCTACGAGCAGTACTTC
TRBJ1-2,TRBV5-1,-,-,CASSMGTGGTNYGYTF,TGCGCCAGCAGTATGGGGACGGGGGGCACTAACTATGGCTACACCTTC
TRBJ2-2,TRBV13,-,once,CASRTGTSNTGELFF,TGTGCCAGCAGAACCGGGACTTCGAACACCGGGGAGCTGTTTTTT
TRBJ2-6,TRBV7-3,TRBD1,-,CASSRGTGAGANVLTF,TGTGCCAGCAGCAGAGGAACAGGGGCTGGGGCCAACGTCCTGACTTTC
TRBJ1-1,TRBV6-5,TRBD1,-,CASRYDRGWTEAFF,TGTGCCAGCAGATATGACAGGGGGTGGACTGAAGCTTTCTTT
TRBJ2-7,TRBV18,TRBD2,once,CASSRAASGNGEQYF,TGTGCCAGCTCAAGAGCGGCTAGCGGGAATGGTGAGCAGTACTTC
TRBJ2-5,TRBV7-3,TRBD2,few,CASSQAGGTQYF,TGTGCCAGCAGCCAGGCGGGGGGCACCCAGTACTTC
TRBJ2-7,TRBV21-1,-,-,CASSKKGGEEREPHPPYEQYF,TGTGCCAGCAGCAAAAAGGGGGGAGAGGAGCGGGAGCCCCATCCGCCCTACGAGCAGTACTTC
TRBJ1-1,TRBV6-6,-,-,CASSLDGMNTEAFF,TGTGCCAGCAGTTTGGACGGTATGAACACTGAAGCTTTCTTT
TRBJ1-1,TRBV7-3,-,few,CASSSRTEAFF,TGTGCCAGCAGCTCCCGTACTGAAGCTTTCTTT
TRBJ1-4,TRBV7-9,-,-,CASSLVVQWGNEKLFF,TGTGCCAGCAGCTTAGTTGTTCAATGGGGTAATGAAAAACTGTTTTTT
TRBJ2-3,TRBV11-3,-,-,CASSLLPPRDTQYF,TGTGCCAGCAGCCTACTGCCCCCCCGGGATACGCAGTATTTT
TRBJ1-5,TRBV5-1,-,-,CASSFEGGENQPQHF,TGCGCCAGCAGCTTCGAAGGGGGTGAGAATCAGCCCCAGCATTTT
TRBJ1-1,TRBV7-9,TRBD1,-,CASSPSPRGTEAFF,TGTGCCAGCAGCCCCAGTCCCAGGGGGACTGAAGCTTTCTTT
TRBJ1-5,TRBV7-2,-,-,CASSLDRRSVHF,TGTGCCAGCAGCTTAGACCGTAGGTCGGTGCATTTT
TRBJ2-1,TRBV20-1,-,once,CSARGDDEQFF,TGCAGTGCTAGAGGGGACGATGAGCAGTTCTTC
TRBJ1-1,TRBV28,-,-,CASSGGALRAFF,TGTGCCAGCAGCGGCGGTGCTTTACGGGCTTTCTTT
TRBJ2-7,TRBV5-5,TRBD2,few,CASSAGLAMTYEQYF,TGTGCCAGCAGCGCCGGACTAGCGATGACCTACGAGCAGTACTTC
TRBJ1-1,TRBV28,TRBD1,-,CASSSRQGGVTEAFF,TGTGCCAGCAGTTCGCGCCAGGGGGGGGTCACTGAAGCTTTCTTT
TRBJ1-2,TRBV7-2,TRBD1,few,CASRLTGGDGYTF,TGTGCCAGCAGGCTGACAGGGGGCGATGGCTACACCTTC
TRBJ2-2,TRBV6-5,TRBD1,-,CASSPSRGRSELFF,TGTGCCAGCAGTCCCTCCAGGGGGCGCTCTGAGCTGTTTTTT
TRBJ1-4,TRBV10-3,TRBD1,-,CAISDQQGVEKLFF,TGTGCCATCAGTGATCAGCAGGGGGTTGAAAAACTGTTTTTT
TRBJ2-7,TRBV7-2,TRBD2,-,CASSWTSGVSYEQYF,TGTGCCAGCAGCTGGACTAGCGGGGTCTCCTACGAGCAGTACTTC
TRBJ2-7,TRBV7-2,-,-,CASSPTGGGTYEQYF,TGTGCCAGCAGTCCAACAGGGGGGGGTACCTACGAGCAGTACTTC
TRBJ1-5,TRBV9,-,few,CASSVDEGSSQPQHF,TGTGCCAGCAGCGTAGACGAGGGATCCAGTCAGCCCCAGCATTTT